This T cell receptor (beta chain) is drawn from a study of shared clonotypes between healthy human individuals. Overall study context: Per-donor plates numbered three CD4 naive, three CD4 memory, two CD8 naive and one CD8 memory.

This clone was picked up one time. Antigen specificity is unknown. In the same sample, other DNA sequences code for this CDR3. The CDR3 covers 12 residues. Between the trimmed V and J ends, which lost 1 base and 6 bases, there was a span of 4 bases. Germline V lookup: CDR1 SEHNR, CDR2 FQNEAQ (reference sequence). TCRdb's copy holds only in-frame clones and misses some; the assay was immunoSEQ multiplex PCR. The data contain under 2,000,000 clones, about 94% of them singletons. CD45RO-negative, CCR7-selected cells formed the naive CD8 fraction, which excluded terminally differentiated effector memory CD45RA+ cells. Study-wide results and caveats: Sequencing depth was expected to affect clonotype sharing among donors. Memory subsets had estimated richness that was generally smaller than that of naive subsets.

The TCR comes from a man aged 18 to 30 in good health. What was sequenced was naive CD8+ T cells sorted from blood. The genes are TRBV7-9 and TRBJ2-1; D is ambiguous. The CDR3 spells CASSLDRNEQFF. The CDR3 bases are TGTGCCAGCAGCTTAGATCGCAATGAGCAGTTCTTC. Combining the CDR3 with reference TRBV7-9 and TRBJ2-1 gives the whole variable domain DTGVSQNPRHKITKRGQNVTFRCDPISEHNRLYWYRQTLGQGPEFLTYFQNEAQLEKSRLLSDRFSAERPKGSFSTLEIQRTEQGDSAMYLCASSLDRNEQFFGPGTRLTVL.